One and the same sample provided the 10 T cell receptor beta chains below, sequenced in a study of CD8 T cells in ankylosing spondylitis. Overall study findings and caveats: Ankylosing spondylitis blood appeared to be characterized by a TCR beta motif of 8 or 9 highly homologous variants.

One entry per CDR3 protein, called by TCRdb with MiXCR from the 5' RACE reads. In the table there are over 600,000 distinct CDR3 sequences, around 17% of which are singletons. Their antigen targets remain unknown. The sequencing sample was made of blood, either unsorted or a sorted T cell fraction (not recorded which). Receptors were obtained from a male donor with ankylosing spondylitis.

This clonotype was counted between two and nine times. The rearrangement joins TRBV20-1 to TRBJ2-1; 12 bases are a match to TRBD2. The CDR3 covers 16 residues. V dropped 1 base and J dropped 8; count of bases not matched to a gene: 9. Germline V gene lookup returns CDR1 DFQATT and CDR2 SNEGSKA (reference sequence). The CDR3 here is CSARALAGGPSYEQFF. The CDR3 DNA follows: TGCAGTGCTAGAGCCCTAGCGGGAGGGCCGAGTTATGAGCAGTTCTTC.

DNA of the CDR3: TGTGCCAGCAGCTTAGTAGCGGGAGGGCCCGAGACCCAGTACTTC. This translates into CASSLVAGGPETQYF. The V gene is TRBV7-9, the J gene TRBJ2-5; 11 bases align to TRBD2. J gave up 5 bases and V 1 base, and 3 bases lay outside the gene matches. Germline CDR1 SEHNR, CDR2 FQNEAQ (reference sequence). The CDR3 runs 15 residues.

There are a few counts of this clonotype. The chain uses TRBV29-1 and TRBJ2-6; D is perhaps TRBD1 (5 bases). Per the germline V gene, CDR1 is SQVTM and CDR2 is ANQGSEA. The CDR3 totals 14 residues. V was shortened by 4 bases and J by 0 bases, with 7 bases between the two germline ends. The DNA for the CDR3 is TGCAGCGTTGCAGGGATCTCTGGGGCCAACGTCCTGACTTTC. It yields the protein CSVAGISGANVLTF.

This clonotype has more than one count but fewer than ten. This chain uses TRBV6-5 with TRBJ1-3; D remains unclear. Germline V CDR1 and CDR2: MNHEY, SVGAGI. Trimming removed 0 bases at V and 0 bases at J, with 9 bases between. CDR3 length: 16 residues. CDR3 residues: CASSYSNSLSGNTIYF. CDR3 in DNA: TGTGCCAGCAGTTACTCGAACAGCCTCTCTGGAAACACCATATATTTT.

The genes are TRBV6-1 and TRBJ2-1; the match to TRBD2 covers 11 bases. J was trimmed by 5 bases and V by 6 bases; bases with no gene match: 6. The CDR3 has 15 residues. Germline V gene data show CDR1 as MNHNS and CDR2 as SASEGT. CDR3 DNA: TGTGCCAGCAGCTTGGGACTAGCGGACGACAATGAGCAGTTCTTC. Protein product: CASSLGLADDNEQFF.

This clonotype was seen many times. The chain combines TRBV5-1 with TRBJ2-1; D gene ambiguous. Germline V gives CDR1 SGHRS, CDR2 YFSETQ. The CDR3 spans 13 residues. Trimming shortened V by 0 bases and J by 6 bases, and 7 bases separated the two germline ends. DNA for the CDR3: TGCGCCAGCAGCTTGGTAGTTTTCAATGAGCAGTTCTTC. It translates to CASSLVVFNEQFF.

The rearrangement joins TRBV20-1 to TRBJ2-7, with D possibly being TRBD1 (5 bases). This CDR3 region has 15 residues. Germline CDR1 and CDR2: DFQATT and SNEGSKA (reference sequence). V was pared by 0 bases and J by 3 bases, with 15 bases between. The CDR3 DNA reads TGCAGTGCTAGAGATCATATAGGGGCCTTCTACGAGCAGTACTTC. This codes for CSARDHIGAFYEQYF.

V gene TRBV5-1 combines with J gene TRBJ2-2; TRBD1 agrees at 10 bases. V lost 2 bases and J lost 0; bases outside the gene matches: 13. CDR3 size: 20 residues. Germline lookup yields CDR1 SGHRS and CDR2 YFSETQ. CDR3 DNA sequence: TGCGCCAGCAGCTTTCCGGGACAGGGGTTCCCGGGGACGAACACCGGGGAGCTGTTTTTT. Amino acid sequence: CASSFPGQGFPGTNTGELFF.

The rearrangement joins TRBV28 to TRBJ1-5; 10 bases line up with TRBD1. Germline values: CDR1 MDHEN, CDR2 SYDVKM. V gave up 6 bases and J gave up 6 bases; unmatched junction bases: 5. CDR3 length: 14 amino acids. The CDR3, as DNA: TGTGCCAGCAGCATCCGGGACAGGGGTCAGCCCCAGCATTTT. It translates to CASSIRDRGQPQHF.

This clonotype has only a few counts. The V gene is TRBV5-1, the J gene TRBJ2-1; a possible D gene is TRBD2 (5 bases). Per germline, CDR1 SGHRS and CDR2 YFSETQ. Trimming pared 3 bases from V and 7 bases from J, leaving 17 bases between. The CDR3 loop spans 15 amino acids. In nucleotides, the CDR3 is TGCGCCAGCAGCTCCGAGGAGGTCATCTGGAATGAGCAGTTCTTC. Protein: CASSSEEVIWNEQFF.